This entry lists 8 T cell receptor beta chains sequenced from one sample in a study of blood T cell repertoires in COVID-19 (dated by TCRdb to 2018 to 2021). Library method: the immunoSEQ multiplex PCR assay. TCRdb obtained this table from immuneACCESS and retained in-frame rearrangements with V and J assigned. These tables miss some clones; where compared with another copy, unresolved V genes account for less than half of the shortfall, and the remainder is unexplained. The sample table records tens of thousands of clones; 76% of these occur just once. Of the sample, over 5% is held by the ten largest clones. Material for sequencing was peripheral blood. These TCRs come from a woman in her forties or fifties with active or convalescent COVID-19.

J is TRBJ2-2 and V is TRBV7-9; the D gene is possibly TRBD1 (5 bases). CDR1 and CDR2 from the germline V gene are SEHNR and FQNEAQ (reference sequence). Trimming took off 4 bases at V and 1 base at J, with 7 bases between the two ends. The CDR3 has 14 amino acids. This chain's CDR3 is CASSSGQNTGELFF. The CDR3 nucleotides read TGTGCCAGCAGCTCTGGACAGAACACCGGGGAGCTGTTTTTT.

The chain couples TRBV19 to TRBJ2-2, with 9 bases aligning to TRBD1. Germline CDR1 reads LNHDA; CDR2 reads SQIVND (reference sequence). Unmatched junction bases numbered 9, after V lost 6 bases and J lost 7 bases. The CDR3 is made up of 15 amino acids. The CDR3 here is CASRGRTGAVGELFF. CDR3 DNA: TGTGCCAGTAGGGGTCGGACAGGGGCCGTCGGGGAGCTGTTTTTT.

This clone turned up a few times. The genes are TRBV3-1 (or the pseudogene TRBV3-2) and TRBJ1-2; D not certain. The CDR3 length is 13 residues. CDR1 is LGHDT and CDR2 is YNNKEL in the germline V gene (reference sequence). The germline V and J ends were trimmed by 3 bases and 3 bases, with 8 bases remaining between them. The CDR3, as DNA: TGTGCCAGCAGCCAGAGGGCCCACTATGGCTACACCTTC. It specifies CASSQRAHYGYTF.

The J gene is TRBJ2-3, the V gene TRBV27; 11 bases are shared with TRBD2. The CDR3 extends over 13 amino acids. Germline CDR1 reads MNHEY; CDR2 reads SMNVEV (reference sequence). Trimming took 6 bases from V and 4 from J; bases not matched to a gene: 0. CDR3 region: CASRLAGADTQYF. The CDR3 DNA is TGTGCCAGCAGACTAGCGGGAGCAGATACGCAGTATTTT.

The rearrangement uses TRBV6-6 and TRBJ1-2; no clear D gene. The CDR3 has 15 residues. Germline V lookup: CDR1 MNHNY, CDR2 SVGAGI (reference sequence). V was shortened by 0 bases and J by 4 bases, with 12 bases between the two germline ends. The CDR3 region has the DNA TGTGCCAGCAGTTACTCTCCGGGCGGACTCTATGGCTACACCTTC. This sequence encodes CASSYSPGGLYGYTF.

This clone showed up just once. Other DNA sequences within the sample encode an identical CDR3. The rearrangement joins TRBV5-5 to TRBJ2-7; a weak D match, TRBD1 (6 bases). The V and J ends lost 0 bases and 2 bases respectively, with 12 bases between them. CDR1 is SGHKS and CDR2 is YYEKEE in the germline V gene (reference sequence). There are 15 residues in the CDR3. The CDR3 protein is CASSLGQGRAYEQYF. The CDR3 DNA sequence: TGTGCCAGCAGCTTGGGGCAGGGGCGGGCCTACGAGCAGTACTTC.

This clone was counted a single time. The chain couples TRBV28 to TRBJ2-2; 9 bases are a match to TRBD1. Germline loops: CDR1 MDHEN, CDR2 SYDVKM. The trim removed 9 bases at V and 7 bases at J, leaving 12 bases unmatched. This CDR3 is 15 amino acids long. CDR3: CASRENRGRGGELFF. The CDR3 DNA reads as TGTGCCAGTAGAGAGAACAGGGGGCGAGGCGGGGAGCTGTTTTTT.

The CDR3 protein is CATSRGEGDHTDTQYF. The CDR3 bases are TGTGCCACCAGCAGAGGAGAGGGGGACCACACAGATACGCAGTATTTT. This chain joins TRBV15 and TRBJ2-3, with D tentatively TRBD1 (6 bases). V lost 1 base and J 2 bases, leaving 13 bases between the germline ends. Germline CDR1 reads LNHNV; CDR2 reads YYDKDF (reference sequence). CDR3 length: 16 residues.